Listed below are T cell receptor beta chains from one sample, sequenced in a study of CD8 T cells in Susac syndrome. A single record per CDR3 protein comes from TCRdb applying MiXCR to the immunoSEQ multiplex PCR reads. Found here are about 150,000 distinct CDR3 sequences, roughly 95% of them singletons; the top ten hold roughly 0.084%. The sample taken for sequencing was CD4+ T cells from PBMCs. Receptors originate from a human donor with Susac syndrome. Each CDR3 is given with its conserved first and last residue. A D gene is named only where the DNA matches it firmly. The listing skips clone size in some rows; elsewhere it reads once, few, many or a size class.

CDR3nt | CDR3aa | j_gene | v_gene | abundance | d_gene
TGTGCCAGCTCCCCGAATAGCGGGGGAATAACCTACGAGCAGTACTTC | CASSPNSGGITYEQYF | TRBJ2-7 | TRBV18 | NA | TRBD2
TGTGCCAGCAGCTTAGGGTTTCGGTGGGGCTACACCTTC | CASSLGFRWGYTF | TRBJ1-2 | TRBV7-8 | NA | NA
TGTGCCAGCAGCCAAGTTCAGGGAACTACAAACTATGGCTACACCTTC | CASSQVQGTTNYGYTF | TRBJ1-2 | TRBV3-1 | NA | NA
TGTGCCAGCAGTTACCGGGGAGAGACCCAGTACTTC | CASSYRGETQYF | TRBJ2-5 | TRBV6-5 | NA | NA
TGCAGCGTAGCTCTAGAATTCAATGAGCAGTTCTTC | CSVALEFNEQFF | TRBJ2-1 | TRBV29-1 | NA | NA
TGTGCCAGCAGTTACTCAGGAGTCCAAGAGACCCAGTACTTC | CASSYSGVQETQYF | TRBJ2-5 | TRBV6-5 | NA | NA
TGCAGCGTCCCGACTAGCGGGAGGATCTATGAGCAGTTCTTC | CSVPTSGRIYEQFF | TRBJ2-1 | TRBV29-1 | NA | TRBD2
TGTGCCAGCAGTGATTACTCTGGGGCCAACGTCCTGACTTTC | CASSDYSGANVLTF | TRBJ2-6 | TRBV12-3/TRBV12-4 | NA | NA
TGCAGTGCCCGAGGGGGTCTAGCGGGAGGGGGAGAGACCCAGTACTTC | CSARGGLAGGGETQYF | TRBJ2-5 | TRBV20-1 | NA | TRBD2
TGTGCCAGCAGCTTTCGAAGTGGGGCCAACGTCCTGACTTTC | CASSFRSGANVLTF | TRBJ2-6 | TRBV5-6 | few | NA
TGTGCCAGCAGCTTAGAGGGCCCTGGTACGCAGTATTTT | CASSLEGPGTQYF | TRBJ2-3 | TRBV11-2 | NA | NA
TGTGCCAGCAGCCGCCGTCAGGGTTCGGGGTGGCGGGAGCAGTTCTTC | CASSRRQGSGWREQFF | TRBJ2-1 | TRBV14 | NA | NA
TGCAGCGGGTACTCGGAGGGGGACAGGAAAGCTTTCTTT | CSGYSEGDRKAFF | TRBJ1-1 | TRBV29-1 | once | TRBD1
TGTGCCAGTAGTAGTGGGGAGCACTACAATGAGCAGTTCTTC | CASSSGEHYNEQFF | TRBJ2-1 | TRBV19 | NA | NA
TGTGCCAGCAGCCAACGACTAGCGGGTAATGAGCAGTTCTTC | CASSQRLAGNEQFF | TRBJ2-1 | TRBV5-4 | NA | TRBD2
TGCAGCGTCGCCTGGGGGGCCAGGAGCTACACCTTC | CSVAWGARSYTF | TRBJ1-2 | TRBV29-1 | NA | NA
TGCGCCAGCAGAGTAGCGGGGGGCAACCAAGAGACCCAGTACTTC | CASRVAGGNQETQYF | TRBJ2-5 | TRBV10-2 | NA | TRBD2
TGCAGCGTCTCGACTAGCGGGGGAGTACAGGGGACCCAGTACTTC | CSVSTSGGVQGTQYF | TRBJ2-5 | TRBV29-1 | once | TRBD2
TGCAGTGCTAGATGGGGGGCAGGTGGCTACACCTTC | CSARWGAGGYTF | TRBJ1-2 | TRBV20-1 | NA | NA
TGTGCCAGCAGTGTTCAATCGGGGAGTAATGAGCAGTTCTTC | CASSVQSGSNEQFF | TRBJ2-1 | TRBV12-3/TRBV12-4 | once | NA
TGTGCCAGCAGCCAGCAAACAGGGATCACTGAAGCTTTCTTT | CASSQQTGITEAFF | TRBJ1-1 | TRBV16 | NA | NA
TGTGCCAGCAGCCTCGCTCTAAGGGGGGTCGGCAATCAGCCCCAGCATTTT | CASSLALRGVGNQPQHF | TRBJ1-5 | TRBV28 | NA | NA
TGCGCCAGCAGCACACAGGGGGCTACGAACACTGAAGCTTTCTTT | CASSTQGATNTEAFF | TRBJ1-1 | TRBV5-1 | NA | TRBD1
TGCGCCAGCAGCGACCCCAATTTTCGTGGCTACACCTTC | CASSDPNFRGYTF | TRBJ1-2 | TRBV4-1 | NA | NA
TGTGCCAGCAGTCAGACTAGTGAGCAGTTCTTC | CASSQTSEQFF | TRBJ2-1 | TRBV6-2/TRBV6-3 | NA | NA
TGTGCCAGCAGCTTAGTCCCTTCATCGGCCAACGTCCTGACTTTC | CASSLVPSSANVLTF | TRBJ2-6 | TRBV11-2 | NA | NA
TGTGCCAGCAGCCCCCTAGCGGGAGTCGGCAATGAGCAGTTCTTC | CASSPLAGVGNEQFF | TRBJ2-1 | TRBV7-9 | NA | TRBD2
TGTGCTAGTGGTTTGGTTGGAGGGTCCGAGCAGTACTTC | CASGLVGGSEQYF | TRBJ2-7 | TRBV12-5 | NA | NA
TGCAGCGTTGAAGTTCGGGGCCGTTATCGTTATGAGCAGTTCTTC | CSVEVRGRYRYEQFF | TRBJ2-1 | TRBV29-1 | NA | NA
TGTGCCAGCAGCGCCCGGGACAGATTCCCCGGGGAGCTGTTTTTT | CASSARDRFPGELFF | TRBJ2-2 | TRBV11-2 | NA | TRBD1
TGTGCCACCAGTGATCAACGGGGGGGTGCAAATGAGCAGTTCTTC | CATSDQRGGANEQFF | TRBJ2-1 | TRBV24-1 | once | TRBD2
TGTGCCAGTAGTATCGCGCACGGGTATAGTCAGCCCCAGCATTTT | CASSIAHGYSQPQHF | TRBJ1-5 | TRBV19 | NA | NA
TGCGCCAGCAGCCTCAGATTGGGACAGGGCACTGAAGCTTTCTTT | CASSLRLGQGTEAFF | TRBJ1-1 | TRBV4-1 | NA | TRBD1
TGTGCCAGCAGCGGACACACAGGATCTGAGCAGTACTTC | CASSGHTGSEQYF | TRBJ2-7 | TRBV9 | once | NA
TGTGCCAGCAGCCAAGATACAGGGATCCTCCGGGCCAAAAACATTCAGTACTTC | CASSQDTGILRAKNIQYF | TRBJ2-4 | TRBV3-1 | NA | NA
TGTGCCAGCTCACCCTGGACTAACGAGCAGTACTTC | CASSPWTNEQYF | TRBJ2-7 | TRBV18 | NA | NA
TGTGCCACCAGCAGAGATGTCGAGGAGACCCAGTACTTC | CATSRDVEETQYF | TRBJ2-5 | TRBV15 | NA | NA
TGCGCCAGCAGCCAAGATCTACGCGGGAAATTTATGGATACGCAGTATTTT | CASSQDLRGKFMDTQYF | TRBJ2-3 | TRBV4-1 | NA | NA
TGTGCCAGCAGCTCCTCGGGACAGGCCAATCAGCCCCAGCATTTT | CASSSSGQANQPQHF | TRBJ1-5 | TRBV7-2 | NA | TRBD1
TGTGCCAGCAGTGCGGCAGGGGACGGCTACACCTTC | CASSAAGDGYTF | TRBJ1-2 | TRBV2 | NA | NA
TGTGCCAGCTCACCACGGGGTGATGGCTACACCTTC | CASSPRGDGYTF | TRBJ1-2 | TRBV18 | few | NA
TGCAGTGCTACGGACCAGCAAGAGACCCAGTACTTC | CSATDQQETQYF | TRBJ2-5 | TRBV20-1 | NA | NA
TGTGCCAGCAGCTTTAAACAGGGAAACGGTGAGCAGTACTTC | CASSFKQGNGEQYF | TRBJ2-7 | TRBV7-2 | NA | NA
TGCAGTGCTAGATTCCCGGGACTAGCGGGATCCTACGAGCAGTACTTC | CSARFPGLAGSYEQYF | TRBJ2-7 | TRBV20-1 | NA | TRBD2
TGCAGCGTTGGTCGGCGGCAGAGCTATGGCTACACCTTC | CSVGRRQSYGYTF | TRBJ1-2 | TRBV29-1 | once | NA
TGTGCCAGCAGCGTACTCAATGAGCAGTTCTTC | CASSVLNEQFF | TRBJ2-1 | TRBV6-2/TRBV6-3 | NA | NA
TGTGCCAGCAGACTCATGGACTTACAGCAGTTCTTC | CASRLMDLQQFF | TRBJ2-1 | TRBV12-3/TRBV12-4 | NA | NA
TGTGCCAGCAGTTACCGGGGTGATAATTCACCCCTCCACTTT | CASSYRGDNSPLHF | TRBJ1-6 | TRBV6-2/TRBV6-3 | NA | NA